This entry lists 2 T cell receptor beta chains sequenced from one sample in a study of shared clonotypes between healthy human individuals. CD45RO negativity and positive selection for CCR7 defined naive CD8 cells, a population that excluded terminally differentiated effector memory CD45RA+ cells. The protocol was immunoSEQ multiplex PCR, while the TCRdb copy is restricted to in-frame clones and leaves out a portion. This table has 800,000 to 950,000 clones, 90% to 98% appearing once. Sequenced sample: naive CD8+ T cells sorted from blood. The receptors come from a man aged 25 to 40 in good health.

This clone occurred once. CDR3 loop: CASSLGLAGGSAGELFF. The DNA for the CDR3 is TGCGCCAGCAGCTTGGGACTAGCGGGAGGATCGGCCGGGGAGCTGTTTTTT. The rearrangement links TRBV5-1 to TRBJ2-2; 13 bases are shared with TRBD2. The CDR3 totals 17 residues. The trim removed 0 bases at V and 6 bases at J, leaving 5 bases unmatched. Germline CDR1 is SGHRS and CDR2 is YFSETQ.

The chain is built from TRBV29-1 and TRBJ2-5, with TRBD1 matching over 7 bases. Trimming removed 2 bases from V and 4 bases from J; junction bases left unmatched: 10. CDR1 is SQVTM and CDR2 is ANQGSEA in the germline V gene. The CDR3 runs to 15 residues. CDR3 nucleotides: TGCAGCGTTGAAATGGTCCGGGACAGCTTAGAGACCCAGTACTTC. Amino acids: CSVEMVRDSLETQYF.